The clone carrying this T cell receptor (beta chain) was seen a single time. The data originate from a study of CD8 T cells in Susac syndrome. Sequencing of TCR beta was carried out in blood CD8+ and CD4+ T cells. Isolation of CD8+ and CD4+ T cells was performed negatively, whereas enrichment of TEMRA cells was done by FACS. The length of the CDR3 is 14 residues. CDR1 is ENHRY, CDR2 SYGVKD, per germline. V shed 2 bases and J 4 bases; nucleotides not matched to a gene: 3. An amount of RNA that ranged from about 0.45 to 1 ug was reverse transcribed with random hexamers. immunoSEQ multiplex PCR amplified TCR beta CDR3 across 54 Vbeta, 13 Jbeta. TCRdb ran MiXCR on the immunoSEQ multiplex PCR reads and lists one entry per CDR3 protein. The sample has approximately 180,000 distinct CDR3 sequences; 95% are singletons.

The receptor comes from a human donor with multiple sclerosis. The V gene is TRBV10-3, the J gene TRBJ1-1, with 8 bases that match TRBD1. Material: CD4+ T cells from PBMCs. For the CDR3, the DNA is TGTGCCATCAGTGAGACAGGGGGGCCCACTGAAGCTTTCTTT. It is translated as CAISETGGPTEAFF.